The rows below give T cell receptor beta chains drawn from one sample of a study of shared clonotypes between healthy human individuals. Libraries were prepared by immunoSEQ multiplex PCR; TCRdb keeps only in-frame clonotypes and omits some of them. The sample lists hundreds of thousands of clones, just over 75% occurring once. Source material: PBMCs. These TCRs come from a woman in her thirties or forties in good health. Some clones in this sample may be carry-over from other donors' samples. The CDR3 runs from the conserved cysteine through the conserved F or W. D genes are given only for firm matches. The listing skips clone size in some rows; elsewhere it reads once, few, many or a size class.

D gene	CDR3 length	clone size	V gene	J gene	CDR3 DNA	CDR3 protein
TRBD2	16	NA	TRBV5-1	TRBJ2-3	TGCGCCAGCAGCACCGGGACTAGCGGGAGCACAGATACGCAGTATTTT	CASSTGTSGSTDTQYF
NA	22	NA	TRBV5-1	TRBJ1-2	TGCGCCAGCAGCCCTATATTCTCCCTCGGCCGGGACAAGTCCCCCGCTAACTATGGCTACACCTTC	CASSPIFSLGRDKSPANYGYTF
TRBD2	12	NA	TRBV30	TRBJ2-1	TGTGCCTGGAGCGCGGGAGTGGGTGAGCAGTTCTTC	CAWSAGVGEQFF
NA	11	NA	TRBV28	TRBJ1-1	TGTGCCAGCAAAATACAGACTGAAGCTTTCTTT	CASKIQTEAFF
TRBD2	15	NA	TRBV11-2	TRBJ2-1	TGTGCCAGCAGTCTCATAGCGGGCCGTTACAATGAGCAGTTCTTC	CASSLIAGRYNEQFF
NA	18	NA	TRBV11-2	TRBJ2-7	TGTGCCAGCAGCTTATGCGTCGGCTTACGAATTCGCTCCTACGAGCAGTACTTC	CASSLCVGLRIRSYEQYF
TRBD2	16	many	TRBV7-2	TRBJ2-3	TGTGCCAGCAGCTCCCAGCGGGGACTGGGCACAGATACGCAGTATTTT	CASSSQRGLGTDTQYF
NA	13	NA	TRBV30	TRBJ1-2	TGTGCCTGGGATAGGACAGCCCCCTATGGCTACACCTTC	CAWDRTAPYGYTF
TRBD2	12	once	TRBV19	TRBJ2-5	TGTGCCAGGACTAGCGGCCAAGAGACCCAGTACTTC	CARTSGQETQYF
TRBD1	15	NA	TRBV28	TRBJ1-2	TGTGCCAGCAGTTCTGGGACAGGGCATAACTATGGCTACACCTTC	CASSSGTGHNYGYTF
NA	16	NA	TRBV10-3	TRBJ2-7	TGTGCCATCAAAGAAGGTAAGGAGGGGGGATCCTACGAGCAGTACTTC	CAIKEGKEGGSYEQYF
NA	14	few	TRBV7-6	TRBJ2-7	TGTGCCAGCAGCTGGGGGACCCCTACCTACGAGCAGTACTTC	CASSWGTPTYEQYF
NA	17	NA	TRBV21-1	TRBJ1-2	TGTGCCAGCAGCCCCAGGGGGGGGCAGGAGTGCGGCTATGGCTACACCTTC	CASSPRGGQECGYGYTF
NA	14	NA	TRBV2	TRBJ1-2	TGTGCCAGCAGGCAGGGCTTAGCTAACTATGGCTACACCTTC	CASRQGLANYGYTF
TRBD2	19	NA	TRBV9	TRBJ2-6	TGTGCCAGCAGCTCTCGGCAAGCGGGGTTGAGCTCTGGGGCCAACGTCCTGACTTTC	CASSSRQAGLSSGANVLTF
NA	14	NA	TRBV7-9	TRBJ1-1	TGTGCCAGCAGCTTAGGAAGGGACTGGACTGAAGCTTTCTTT	CASSLGRDWTEAFF
NA	11	once	TRBV19	TRBJ1-1	TGTGCCAGTAGTAACCCCGCGGGCGCTTTCTTT	CASSNPAGAFF
TRBD2	15	NA	TRBV5-4	TRBJ2-7	TGTGCCAGCAGCACCGGGACTAGCGGGACCTACGAGCAGTACTTC	CASSTGTSGTYEQYF
TRBD1	15	NA	TRBV7-9	TRBJ2-7	TGTGCCAGCAGCTTAGTCGAACAGGGGACCTACGAGCAGTACTTC	CASSLVEQGTYEQYF
NA	13	NA	TRBV5-8	TRBJ2-7	TGTGCCAGCAGTTGGGGGGGGCTTGGCGAGCAGTACTTC	CASSWGGLGEQYF
NA	14	few	TRBV11-1	TRBJ2-7	TGTGCCAGCAACCCGTCCCCAGGGCGGCACGAGCAGTACTTC	CASNPSPGRHEQYF
NA	15	NA	TRBV5-4	TRBJ1-3	TGTGCCAGCAGCTCCCCTCGGGGTACTGGAAACACCATATATTTT	CASSSPRGTGNTIYF
TRBD1	11	NA	TRBV29-1	TRBJ2-5	TGCAGCGGGACAGGGGGAGAGACCCAGTACTTC	CSGTGGETQYF
NA	16	NA	TRBV11-2	TRBJ2-3	TGTGCCAGCCTCACGGGACTGCCTTTTGGCACAGATACGCAGTATTTT	CASLTGLPFGTDTQYF
NA	14	few	TRBV19	TRBJ2-7	TGTGCCAGCCCCCACCCGGGGAGCCCCTACGAGCAGTACTTC	CASPHPGSPYEQYF
NA	15	NA	TRBV5-4	TRBJ1-2	TGTGCCAGCAGCTTGGAAGGGACTGTGGGATATGGCTACACCTTC	CASSLEGTVGYGYTF